The rows below give T cell receptor beta chains drawn from one sample of a study of cytomegalovirus exposure and HLA in healthy donors. Sequenced by immunoSEQ multiplex PCR; TCRdb stores in-frame clones only, minus some. The table records about 160,000 clones, over 65% of them present only once. Sequencing input: PBMCs. The receptors were gathered from a man in his forties in good health and CMV-seropositive. Each CDR3 is given with its conserved first and last residue. The D gene is left open where the match is weak. Where a row states a size, it is once, few, many or the class of an expanded clone; other rows omit it.

clone size	V gene	D gene	J gene	CDR3 DNA	CDR3 protein
few	TRBV9	NA	TRBJ2-7	TGTGCCAGCAGCATTGGACAGCCAGGCTACGAGCAGTACTTC	CASSIGQPGYEQYF
NA	TRBV29-1	TRBD1	TRBJ2-5	TGCAGCGTAGGACAGGGGGCCGGGGAGACCCAGTACTTC	CSVGQGAGETQYF
NA	TRBV6-5	TRBD2	TRBJ2-1	TGTGCCAGCCATAGCGGGCCAGTCGGTGAGCAGTTCTTC	CASHSGPVGEQFF
once	TRBV13	NA	TRBJ2-7	TGTGCCAGCTCTGGGGGGTCCTACTACGGGCAGTACTTC	CASSGGSYYGQYF
NA	TRBV29-1	NA	TRBJ2-5	TGCAGCGTTGAAGAGGACAGATATCAAGAGACCCAGTACTTC	CSVEEDRYQETQYF
NA	TRBV27	NA	TRBJ2-2	TGTGCCAGCAGTTGGACAGCGAACACCGGGGAGCTGTTTTTT	CASSWTANTGELFF
once	TRBV9	TRBD1	TRBJ2-1	TGTGCCAGCAGCCCACAGACAGGGTCCTACAATGAGCAGTTCTTC	CASSPQTGSYNEQFF
once	TRBV7-9	NA	TRBJ2-5	TGTGCCAGCAGCTTCTACAGGGGAGGAGAGACCCAGTACTTC	CASSFYRGGETQYF
NA	TRBV19	TRBD1	TRBJ2-7	TGTGCCAGTAGTAGGCGCCAAGGGACAGGGCAAACCTACGAGCAGTACTTC	CASSRRQGTGQTYEQYF
NA	TRBV5-6	TRBD1	TRBJ2-5	TGTGCCAGCAGCTTGCGGGGACAGCAAGAGACCCAGTACTTC	CASSLRGQQETQYF
NA	TRBV10-2	TRBD1	TRBJ1-5	TGCGCCAGCAGCGAACAGGGGGACAATCAGCCCCAGCATTTT	CASSEQGDNQPQHF
few	TRBV5-5	TRBD1	TRBJ1-1	TGTGCCAGCAGCTTAGGACAGGGAAGCACTGAAGCTTTCTTT	CASSLGQGSTEAFF
NA	TRBV7-9	NA	TRBJ2-3	TGTGCCAGCAGCTCGCAGGGGTATGTGACAGATACGCAGTATTTT	CASSSQGYVTDTQYF
few	TRBV6-5	TRBD1	TRBJ2-1	TGTGCCAGCAGTCTTCCGGGACAGGGAAATGAGCAGTTCTTC	CASSLPGQGNEQFF
few	TRBV2	NA	TRBJ1-4	TGTGCCAGCAAAGAACAGGGTGTTAATGAAAAACTGTTTTTT	CASKEQGVNEKLFF
NA	TRBV20-1	NA	TRBJ1-2	TGCAGTGCTAGAGATCAAAGTGCCAGACACTTC	CSARDQSARHF
NA	TRBV6-6	TRBD1	TRBJ1-2	TGTGCCAGCTTTTCACAGGGGCCCGTCTATGGCTACACCTTC	CASFSQGPVYGYTF
NA	TRBV19	TRBD1	TRBJ1-1	TGTGCCAGTAGTCTCCGGACAGGGGAGACTGAAGCTTTCTTT	CASSLRTGETEAFF
NA	TRBV10-3	NA	TRBJ1-3	TGTGCCATCAGTGATAACATTATCTCTGGAAACACCATATATTTT	CAISDNIISGNTIYF
NA	TRBV5-1	TRBD2	TRBJ2-2	TGCGCCAGCAGCTTGGCCGTACTAGCGGGGGGGAACAACACCGGGGAGCTGTTTTTT	CASSLAVLAGGNNTGELFF
NA	TRBV4-3	NA	TRBJ1-2	TGCGCCAGCAGCCAAGGACGCGGGGGGCATAGGAGCTACACCTTC	CASSQGRGGHRSYTF
NA	TRBV5-4	TRBD2	TRBJ2-2	TGTGCCAGCAGCTTCGGGGCTAGCGGGGTGGACGGGGAGCTGTTTTTT	CASSFGASGVDGELFF
NA	TRBV20-1	NA	TRBJ1-2	TGCAGTGCTATCCTTTATGGCTACACCTTC	CSAILYGYTF
once	TRBV6-1	TRBD2	TRBJ2-1	TGTGCCAGCAGTGAGAGGCTAGCGGGGGGAGTAGTCTATGAGCAGTTCTTC	CASSERLAGGVVYEQFF
NA	TRBV7-2	TRBD1	TRBJ2-3	TGTGCCAGCAGCTACTTCCGGGACAGGGGACAGACTAGCACAGATACGCAGTATTTT	CASSYFRDRGQTSTDTQYF
NA	TRBV9	TRBD1	TRBJ1-4	TGTGCCAGCAGCTCAAGCGGACAGGATGATGAAAAACTGTTTTTT	CASSSSGQDDEKLFF
NA	TRBV5-1	NA	TRBJ1-2	TGCGCCAGCAGCTTTTCGACAGGCGTCTATGGCTACACCTTC	CASSFSTGVYGYTF
NA	TRBV7-2	NA	TRBJ2-3	TGTGCCAGCAGCTTCCGAGGGAACACAGATACGCAGTATTTT	CASSFRGNTDTQYF
NA	TRBV14	TRBD1	TRBJ1-4	TGTGCCAGCAGGAGGGGACAGGGGAATGAAAAACTGTTTTTT	CASRRGQGNEKLFF
few	TRBV10-3	NA	TRBJ1-1	TGTGCCACAGCGGACCGCAGGACTGAAGCTTTCTTT	CATADRRTEAFF
NA	TRBV27	NA	TRBJ2-5	TGTGCCAGCAGCTCCCAGGGTCCTCGGGAGACCCAGTACTTC	CASSSQGPRETQYF
NA	TRBV18	TRBD1	TRBJ2-5	TGTGCCAGCTCACAGAGGACAGGGAGAGAGACCCAGTACTTC	CASSQRTGRETQYF
NA	TRBV4-2	NA	TRBJ1-1	TGTGCCAGCAGAGTAGGGGGGGGCACATTACTGAACACTGAAGCTTTCTTT	CASRVGGGTLLNTEAFF
NA	TRBV7-6	NA	TRBJ1-5	TGTGCCAGCAGCTTAGACGGAGGGGATCAGCCCCAGCATTTT	CASSLDGGDQPQHF
NA	TRBV5-1	NA	TRBJ2-2	TGCGCCAGCAGCCAGAGACAGACCACCGGGGAGCTGTTTTTT	CASSQRQTTGELFF
few	TRBV7-2	NA	TRBJ1-1	TGTGCCAGCAGCTTAATCGGGGGGAGATACACTGAAGCTTTCTTT	CASSLIGGRYTEAFF
NA	TRBV30	NA	TRBJ2-2	TGTGCCTGGCTAGGGGGGGACTTCGCCAACACCGGGGAGCTGTTTTTT	CAWLGGDFANTGELFF
NA	TRBV4-1	TRBD2	TRBJ2-7	TGCGCCAGCAGCCAACAAGGGACGGGGGGAGCGCAGTACTTC	CASSQQGTGGAQYF
NA	TRBV2	TRBD2	TRBJ2-6	TGTGCCAGCATGCGGGAGTCTGGGGCCAACGTCCTGACTTTC	CASMRESGANVLTF
NA	TRBV7-3	NA	TRBJ2-5	TGTGCCAGCAGCCCCCCAGGGAAAGAGACCCAGTACTTC	CASSPPGKETQYF
NA	TRBV4-1	TRBD1	TRBJ2-7	TGCGCCAGCAGCCAATGGGGGGCAGGGACAGGGCACTACGAGCAGTACTTC	CASSQWGAGTGHYEQYF
NA	TRBV13	NA	TRBJ1-6	TGTGCCAGCAGCCAAACTGAGGGCTACAATAATTCACCCCTCCACTTT	CASSQTEGYNNSPLHF
NA	TRBV30	NA	TRBJ1-4	TGTGCCTGGACCAGGGCCCCCGTAGGAAATGAAAAACTGTTTTTT	CAWTRAPVGNEKLFF
NA	TRBV30	NA	TRBJ1-1	TGTGCCTGGAGTGGCCGGGACATGAAAGCTTTCTTT	CAWSGRDMKAFF
NA	TRBV18	NA	TRBJ1-6	TGTGCCAGCTCACAGCAGGAGGGTAATTCACCCCTCCACTTT	CASSQQEGNSPLHF
NA	TRBV5-1	NA	TRBJ1-6	TGCGCCAGCAGCTTGTTGGGAGGTACGATCTATTCACCCCTCCACTTT	CASSLLGGTIYSPLHF
NA	TRBV10-3	NA	TRBJ2-3	TGTGCCATCAGTGAGTCGACTAGCACAGATACGCAGTATTTT	CAISESTSTDTQYF
NA	TRBV10-3	TRBD1	TRBJ2-7	TGTGCCATCCGGGACAGGGGTGGGGAGCAGTACTTC	CAIRDRGGEQYF
few	TRBV29-1	TRBD2	TRBJ2-3	TGCAGCGTTGAAGATTGGCCTAGCGGGGATCTAAGGACAGATACGCAGTATTTT	CSVEDWPSGDLRTDTQYF
NA	TRBV9	NA	TRBJ2-7	TGTGCCAGCAGCGTGGACAGCCTTTCCTACGAGCAGTACTTC	CASSVDSLSYEQYF
NA	TRBV5-1	NA	TRBJ1-2	TGCGCCAGCAGCACGGACACCTATGGCTACACCTTC	CASSTDTYGYTF
NA	TRBV9	TRBD1	TRBJ2-2	TGTGCCAGCAGCGTAGCGGGACAGGGAAGTAGCACCGGGGAGCTGTTTTTT	CASSVAGQGSSTGELFF
NA	TRBV18	NA	TRBJ1-6	TGTGCCAGCTCACCACAGGGAGCTAACTATAATTCACCCCTCCACTTT	CASSPQGANYNSPLHF
NA	TRBV7-6	NA	TRBJ2-1	TGTGCCAGCAGCTTAGTACAGGGCGCGTTAAACAATGAGCAGTTCTTC	CASSLVQGALNNEQFF
NA	TRBV5-4	NA	TRBJ2-3	TGTGCCAGCAGCTTGGCCTCAGATACGCAGTATTTT	CASSLASDTQYF
NA	TRBV29-1	NA	TRBJ2-5	TGCAGCGCGTGCTGGGGGCGGGAGACCCAGTACTTC	CSACWGRETQYF
few	TRBV6-1	TRBD2	TRBJ2-1	TGTGCCAGCAGCTTAGCGGGGGGCTACAATGAGCAGTTCTTC	CASSLAGGYNEQFF